What follows describes a single TCR beta chain. Its target is not known. This sample was taken from a study of cytomegalovirus exposure and HLA in healthy donors. CDR1 is ENHRY and CDR2 is SYGVKD in the germline V gene. The CDR3 is made up of 15 amino acids. V gave up 8 bases and J gave up 0 bases, with 14 bases separating them. Study-level points and caveats: The study flagged some 170 TCR beta chains as cytomegalovirus-associated. The study found most TCR sequences rare, yet found some public TCRs in many donors.

Researchers ran the PCR with 60 Vbeta and 13 Jbeta primers. The authors' processing: Per a later analysis, the number of unique TCR beta chains was roughly 80 million, of which around 9.9 million were shared. Using immunoSEQ multiplex PCR, the repertoire was profiled, and TCRdb retains in-frame clones only, with some absent. Clone size and the V and J calls come from that table; the DNA yielded D and trimming. This table has about 110,000 clones, 75% to 90% appearing once. The source of this sequence is a man aged 35-49 years in good health and CMV-seronegative. Sample: PBMCs. V usage is TRBV10-3 and J usage is TRBJ1-3, with D tentatively TRBD1 (5 bases). In nucleotides, the CDR3 is TGTGCCATCCAGGTCGTCGGGGGCTCTGGAAACACCATATATTTT. Its translation is CAIQVVGGSGNTIYF.